Listed here are 16 T cell receptor beta chains from one sample, sequenced in a study of T cell clonotyping in hematopoietic cell transplantation. Method: immunoSEQ multiplex PCR; TCRdb's copy keeps in-frame clones and lacks some. The table lists roughly 9,300 clones, around 80% of them singletons, with about 54% in the top ten. This specimen was PBMCs, taken at the time of graft-versus-host disease after allogeneic stem cell transplant. The receptor source for this set is a male patient aged 55 to 70 who had an allogeneic stem cell transplant from an unrelated donor, so the T cells may come from the graft donor. Some clones in this sample may be carry-over from other donors' samples.

This chain connects TRBV5-4 to TRBJ2-7; D is uncertain. Germline CDR1 SGHNT, CDR2 YYREEE (reference sequence). V gave up 3 bases and J gave up 4 bases, with 14 bases separating them. This CDR3 spans 14 amino acids. CDR3 sequence: CASSSLDETYEQYF. CDR3 DNA sequence: TGTGCCAGCAGCTCGCTGGACGAGACTTACGAGCAGTACTTC.

This sequence joins TRBV19 and TRBJ2-1; TRBD1 is a possible D gene (7 bases). CDR1 is LNHDA, CDR2 SQIVND, per germline (reference sequence). V lost 3 bases to trimming and J lost 8 bases, with 11 bases between them. The CDR3 consists of 13 residues. The CDR3 DNA reads TGTGCCAGTAGTATTGGCAGGGGGGATGAGCAGTTCTTC. This gives the protein CASSIGRGDEQFF.

J is TRBJ1-4 and V is TRBV6-5; weak D call: TRBD1 (6 bases). Germline values: CDR1 MNHEY, CDR2 SVGAGI. V was pared by 6 bases and J by 7 bases, with 12 bases between. This CDR3 comprises 13 residues. CDR3 region: CASRRTEFEKLFF. CDR3 in DNA: TGTGCCAGCAGGAGGACAGAATTTGAAAAACTGTTTTTT.

This chain uses TRBV19 with TRBJ1-6; 11 nucleotides align to TRBD1. This CDR3 has 16 amino acids. CDR1 LNHDA and CDR2 SQIVND come from the germline V gene (reference sequence). V gave up 7 bases and J gave up 4 bases; unmatched junction bases: 6. CDR3 sequence reads: CASKGQGASYNSPLHF. The CDR3 bases are TGTGCCAGTAAAGGACAGGGGGCTAGTTATAATTCACCCCTCCACTTT.

This chain uses TRBV10-3 with TRBJ1-1; D might be TRBD1 (6 bases). This CDR3 has 15 amino acids. Germline CDR1 is ENHRY and CDR2 is SYGVKD. V was clipped by 6 bases and J by 1 base, with 15 bases between them. The CDR3 DNA follows: TGTGCCATCAGAGCAGGGGTCGAAAGGAACACTGAAGCTTTCTTT. Translation gives CAIRAGVERNTEAFF.

The chain joins TRBV9 to TRBJ1-1; 8 nucleotides agree with TRBD1. CDR3 length: 16 amino acids. Germline V gives CDR1 SGDLS, CDR2 YYNGEE. The V segment lost 4 bases and the J segment 11 bases; nucleotides outside the gene matches: 19. CDR3 in DNA: TGTGCCAGCAGCTCTGGACAGGGCAAATTCGCGAACTCGGCTTTCTTT. Protein product: CASSSGQGKFANSAFF. The full variable domain, completed using reference TRBV9 and TRBJ1-1, is DSGVTQTPKHLITATGQRVTLRCSPRSGDLSVYWYQQSLDQGLQFLIQYYNGEERAKGNILERFSAQQFPDLHSELNLSSLELGDSALYFCASSSGQGKFANSAFFGQGTRLTVV.

This rearrangement joins TRBV29-1 to TRBJ1-4; 7 bases line up with TRBD1. Germline V gene sequence: CDR1 SQVTM, CDR2 ANQGSEA. Trimming removed 4 bases from V and 7 bases from J; junction bases left unmatched: 3. The CDR3 loop spans 12 amino acids. Here the CDR3 reads CSVAQGSEKLFF. The CDR3 bases are TGCAGCGTTGCACAGGGGAGTGAAAAACTGTTTTTT. The entire variable domain, with the rest obtained from reference TRBV29-1 and TRBJ1-4, is as follows: SAVISQKPSRDICQRGTSLTIQCQVDSQVTMMFWYRQQPGQSLTLIATANQGSEATYESGFVIDKFPISRPNLTFSTLTVSNMSPEDSSIYLCSVAQGSEKLFFGSGTQLSVL.

The chain couples TRBV4-1 to TRBJ2-7, with D hard to call. Germline CDR1 and CDR2: MGHRA and YSYEKL. The CDR3 loop spans 13 amino acids. Trimming cost V 3 bases and J 0 bases, with 6 bases left between them. In DNA, the CDR3 is TGCGCCAGCAGCCATACGGCCTCCTACGAGCAGTACTTC. Translated: CASSHTASYEQYF.

The rearrangement uses TRBV27 and TRBJ1-6, with D tentatively TRBD1 (6 bases). Deletions cut 5 bases from V and 4 bases from J, with 9 bases between. CDR1 is MNHEY and CDR2 is SMNVEV in the germline V gene (reference sequence). The length of the CDR3 is 14 residues. The CDR3 reads CASSARGYNSPLHF. In DNA form, the CDR3 reads TGTGCCAGCAGTGCAAGGGGGTATAATTCACCCCTCCACTTT.

The chain couples TRBV7-9 to TRBJ1-6, with 7 bases lining up with TRBD1. This CDR3 spans 14 amino acids. With 5 bases clipped from V and 9 bases from J, the junction kept 7 bases outside the gene matches. Per germline, CDR1 SEHNR and CDR2 FQNEAQ (reference sequence). For the CDR3, the DNA is TGTGCCAGCAGCCCAGGGGGATTAGGTTCACCCCTCCACTTT. This sequence encodes CASSPGGLGSPLHF. Combining the CDR3 with reference TRBV7-9 and TRBJ1-6 gives the whole variable domain DTGVSQNPRHKITKRGQNVTFRCDPISEHNRLYWYRQTLGQGPEFLTYFQNEAQLEKSRLLSDRFSAERPKGSFSTLEIQRTEQGDSAMYLCASSPGGLGSPLHFGNGTRLTVT.

The chain employs TRBV4-1 and TRBJ1-2; 7 bases map to TRBD1. Trimming cost V 0 bases and J 4 bases; bases outside gene matches: 5. The CDR3 consists of 15 residues. Looked up from germline, CDR1 is MGHRA and CDR2 is YSYEKL. In DNA form, the CDR3 reads TGCGCCAGCAGCCAAGATGGGGACAGAGTCTATGGCTACACCTTC. Encoded protein: CASSQDGDRVYGYTF.

This rearrangement joins TRBV6-5 to TRBJ1-1; D is undetermined. The germline V and J ends were trimmed by 4 bases and 4 bases, with 4 bases remaining between them. Germline V gives CDR1 MNHEY, CDR2 SVGAGI. CDR3 size: 11 residues. In DNA form, the CDR3 reads TGTGCCAGCAGTTCCGTCACTGAAGCTTTCTTT. Residues: CASSSVTEAFF.

The chain combines TRBV14 with TRBJ2-1; TRBD2 matches at 8 bases. CDR1 is SGHDN and CDR2 is FVKESK in the germline V gene. The CDR3 length is 15 residues. After removal of 7 bases from V and 0 bases from J, the junction contained 5 bases not matched to a gene. The chain's CDR3 is CASKLGLASYNEQFF. The CDR3 bases are TGTGCCAGCAAACTCGGACTAGCCTCCTACAATGAGCAGTTCTTC. The full variable domain, with the rest looked up from reference TRBV14 and TRBJ2-1, is EAGVTQFPSHSVIEKGQTVTLRCDPISGHDNLYWYRRVMGKEIKFLLHFVKESKQDESGMPNNRFLAERTGGTYSTLKVQPAELEDSGVYFCASKLGLASYNEQFFGPGTRLTVL.

There are a few counts of this clone. The J gene is TRBJ1-2, the V gene TRBV19; a possible D gene is TRBD1 (5 bases). CDR3 length: 13 amino acids. The ends were cut back, 3 bases at V and 4 bases at J, with 9 bases in the middle. The germline V gene encodes CDR1 LNHDA and CDR2 SQIVND (reference sequence). The CDR3 region is CASSIQGIYGYTF. DNA of the CDR3: TGTGCCAGTAGTATCCAGGGAATCTATGGCTACACCTTC. Looking up the rest from reference TRBV19 and TRBJ1-2 gives the full variable domain: DGGITQSPKYLFRKEGQNVTLSCEQNLNHDAMYWYRQDPGQGLRLIYYSQIVNDFQKGDIAEGYSVSREKKESFPLTVTSAQKNPTAFYLCASSIQGIYGYTFGSGTRLTVV.

This CDR3 reads CASSLVFDTQSLGEQYF. In nucleotides, the CDR3 is TGCGCCAGCAGCTTGGTGTTTGATACCCAGTCTCTCGGCGAGCAGTACTTC. This sequence joins TRBV5-1 and TRBJ2-7; D is undetermined. The germline gives CDR1 SGHRS, CDR2 YFSETQ. Trimming pared 0 bases from V and 6 bases from J, leaving 22 bases between. The CDR3 is 17 amino acids.

This chain joins TRBV5-8 and TRBJ1-4; no clear D gene. Per germline, CDR1 SGHTS and CDR2 YDEGEE. V was trimmed by 4 bases and J by 8 bases, leaving 12 bases between them. The CDR3 length is 13 residues. CDR3 loop: CASSPGPKEKLFF. The CDR3 bases are TGTGCCAGCAGCCCGGGCCCCAAGGAAAAACTGTTTTTT.